The 13 T cell receptor beta chains below all came from one sample that was sequenced in a study of T-cell memory formation after mild COVID-19. Each CDR3 protein is one row after TCRdb ran MiXCR on the 5' RACE reads. The sample shows roughly 350,000 distinct CDR3 sequences, roughly 15% of them seen only once. The source material was PBMCs or a T cell subset sorted from them (not recorded which). The origin of the receptors is a man in his late teens or twenties who had mild COVID-19 (a few samples of this study predate the infection). Cell type and time point are not known.

This clonotype was recorded a few times. The V call is TRBV7-2, the J call TRBJ2-7, with 8 bases that match TRBD2. There are 13 residues in the CDR3. Germline V gene sequence: CDR1 SGHTA, CDR2 FQGNSA. After removal of 5 bases from V and 5 bases from J, the junction contained 5 bases not matched to a gene. The CDR3 DNA sequence: TGTGCCAGCAGCCTAACGGGGGGGGACGAGCAGTACGTC. Translated: CASSLTGGDEQYV.

The J gene is TRBJ1-4, the V gene TRBV7-2; 7 bases are shared with TRBD1. CDR3 length equals 15 residues. Germline V lookup: CDR1 SGHTA, CDR2 FQGNSA. V lost 5 bases and J lost 4; bases outside the gene matches: 7. The CDR3 region has the DNA TGTGCCAGCAGCCAAACAGGGGACTATAATGAAAAACTGTTTTTT. This encodes CASSQTGDYNEKLFF.

In DNA form, the CDR3 reads TGTGCCAGCAGTTCTTCCTACGGTGTGTATGAGCAGTTCTTC. Its protein is CASSSSYGVYEQFF. V gene TRBV6-2 or TRBV6-3 combines with J gene TRBJ2-1; D is undetermined. The V end lost 4 bases, the J end lost 8 bases, and 15 bases lay between the germline ends. The CDR3 runs 14 residues. Per germline, CDR1 MNHEY and CDR2 SVGEGT.

V is TRBV10-3 and J is TRBJ2-1; no reliable D call. Germline-derived CDR1 and CDR2 are ENHRY and SYGVKD. The CDR3 runs 12 residues. The V end lost 6 bases, the J end lost 6 bases, and 9 bases lay between the germline ends. The CDR3 sequence is CAISPDSNEQFF. DNA of the CDR3: TGTGCCATCAGCCCAGATTCCAATGAGCAGTTCTTC.

This clonotype has just a few counts. This sequence joins TRBV6-5 and TRBJ1-5, with D unresolved. The germline V and J ends were trimmed by 8 bases and 6 bases, with 11 bases remaining between them. The CDR3 is made up of 12 amino acids. CDR1 and CDR2 (germline): MNHEY, SVGAGI. The CDR3 is CASQTARQPQHF. CDR3 in DNA: TGTGCCAGCCAGACCGCCCGTCAGCCCCAGCATTTT.

The J gene is TRBJ2-5, the V gene TRBV4-3; D remains unclear. Trimming took off 0 bases at V and 2 bases at J, with 10 bases between the two ends. The CDR3 runs 15 residues. Germline V gives CDR1 LGHNA, CDR2 YSLEER. CDR3 in DNA: TGCGCCAGCAGCCAAGATGTGGGAACACAAGAGACCCAGTACTTC. Amino acids: CASSQDVGTQETQYF.

The V gene is TRBV21-1, the J gene TRBJ2-7; the D segment call TRBD1 is taken from the table without a DNA check. TRBV21-1 is a pseudogene locus. The CDR3 spans 18 residues. Here the CDR3 reads CARKAWGAPDSRFYEQYV. CDR3 DNA sequence: TGTGCCCGCAAAGCTTGGGGAGCGCCCGATTCCCGATTCTACGAGCAGTACGTC.

In its sample, this clonotype was seen a few times. The chain is built from TRBV7-2 and TRBJ2-5; 15 nucleotides line up with TRBD2. CDR1 is SGHTA, CDR2 FQGNSA, per germline. The CDR3 is 16 residues long. The J segment lost 7 bases and the V segment lost 5 bases, leaving 8 bases of the junction unmatched. The CDR3 DNA is TGTGCCAGCAGCGCCGGACTAGCGGGGGGGCTCGGGACCCAGTACTTC. Protein product: CASSAGLAGGLGTQYF.

This clonotype was seen a few times. The CDR3 protein is CASSGGDGGYTF. DNA of the CDR3: TGTGCCAGCAGCGGTGGGGACGGTGGCTACACCTTC. The chain links TRBV5-6 to TRBJ1-2, with a possible D match to TRBD1 (5 bases). The CDR3 totals 12 residues. With 4 bases removed from V and 7 bases from J, the gap between germline ends came to 11 bases. CDR1 is SGHDT, CDR2 YYEEEE, per germline.

J is TRBJ1-1 and V is TRBV6-1, with 10 bases that match TRBD1. The CDR3 has 16 residues. Germline CDR1 is MNHNS and CDR2 is SASEGT. The V segment lost 7 bases and the J segment 1 base; nucleotides outside the gene matches: 9. The DNA for the CDR3 is TGTGCCAGCAACCGGATCCGACAGGGGGCGAACACTGAAGCTTTCTTT. Amino acids: CASNRIRQGANTEAFF.

This clonotype was observed a handful of times. The J gene is TRBJ2-2, the V gene TRBV4-1, with 9 bases identical to TRBD2. Trimming cost V 0 bases and J 2 bases; bases outside gene matches: 10. CDR3 length: 19 residues. CDR1 and CDR2 from the germline V gene are MGHRA and YSYEKL. The CDR3 sequence: CASSQDPPSGVTNTGELFF. The CDR3 nucleotides read TGCGCCAGCAGCCAAGATCCCCCTAGCGGGGTAACAAACACCGGGGAGCTGTTTTTT.

This clonotype was detected many times. This sequence joins TRBV7-3 and TRBJ2-1; 8 nucleotides match TRBD2. The CDR3 runs to 14 residues. Germline trimming cut 2 bases from V and 6 bases from J; bases unmatched to any gene: 3. Germline values: CDR1 SGHTA, CDR2 FQGTGA. CDR3 bases: TGTGCCAGCAGCTTAGCGGGGGGATTCAATGAGCAGTTCTTC. Translation: CASSLAGGFNEQFF.

This clonotype was seen once. The chain is built from TRBV2 and TRBJ1-1; D is perhaps TRBD1 (5 bases). The CDR3 is 11 amino acids. Germline-derived CDR1 and CDR2 are SNHLY and FYNNEI. Trimming shortened V by 1 base and J by 9 bases, and 6 bases separated the two germline ends. CDR3 region: CASSEGGKAFF. The CDR3 bases are TGTGCCAGCAGTGAAGGGGGGAAAGCTTTCTTT.